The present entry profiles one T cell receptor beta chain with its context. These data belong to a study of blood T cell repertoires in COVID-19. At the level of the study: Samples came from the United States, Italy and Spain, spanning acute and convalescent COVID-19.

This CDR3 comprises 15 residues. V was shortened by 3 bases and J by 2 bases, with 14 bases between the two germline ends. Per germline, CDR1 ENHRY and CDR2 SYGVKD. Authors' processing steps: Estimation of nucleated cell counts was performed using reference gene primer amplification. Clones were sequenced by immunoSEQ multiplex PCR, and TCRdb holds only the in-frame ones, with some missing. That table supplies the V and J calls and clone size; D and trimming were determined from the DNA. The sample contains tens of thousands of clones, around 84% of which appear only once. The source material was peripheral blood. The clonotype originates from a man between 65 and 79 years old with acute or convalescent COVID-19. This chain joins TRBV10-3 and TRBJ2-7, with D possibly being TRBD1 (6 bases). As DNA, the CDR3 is TGTGCCATCAGTGACCAAAGCCGACAGGCCTACGAGCAGTACTTC. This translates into CAISDQSRQAYEQYF.